The rows below give T cell receptor beta chains drawn from one sample of a study of CD8 T cells in Susac syndrome. TCRdb re-called the immunoSEQ multiplex PCR reads with MiXCR, one entry per CDR3 protein. The sample has 150,000 to 200,000 distinct CDR3 sequences, roughly 95% seen once. The sequenced material came from CD4+ T cells from PBMCs. Every receptor here comes from a human donor with multiple sclerosis. The CDR3 runs from the conserved cysteine through the conserved F or W. Each record gives: CDR3 protein, CDR3 DNA, V gene, D gene, J gene. A D gene is named only where the DNA matches it firmly.

CDR3: CASDKQQGGWSNQPQHF
DNA: TGTGCCAGCGATAAACAACAGGGCGGGTGGAGCAATCAGCCCCAGCATTTT
V: TRBV6-1
D: .
J: TRBJ1-5

CDR3: CASSLHSGKQYF
DNA: TGTGCCAGCAGTCTACACAGTGGCAAGCAGTACTTC
V: TRBV28
D: .
J: TRBJ2-7

CDR3: CATSQDRVNTGELFF
DNA: TGTGCCACCAGCCAGGACAGAGTGAACACCGGGGAGCTGTTTTTT
V: TRBV15
D: .
J: TRBJ2-2

CDR3: CATSWSTEETQYF
DNA: TGTGCCACCTCTTGGTCGACAGAAGAGACCCAGTACTTC
V: TRBV19
D: .
J: TRBJ2-5

CDR3: CASSQGTGETQYF
DNA: TGTGCCAGCAGCCAAGGGACTGGAGAGACCCAGTACTTC
V: TRBV4-2
D: .
J: TRBJ2-5

CDR3: CASSLRTPAPDEQFF
DNA: TGTGCCAGCAGCCTACGGACCCCCGCCCCCGATGAGCAGTTCTTC
V: TRBV5-4
D: .
J: TRBJ2-1

CDR3: CAISDLTEAFF
DNA: TGTGCCATCAGTGATCTCACTGAAGCTTTCTTT
V: TRBV10-3
D: .
J: TRBJ1-1

CDR3: CASSSHAGSYGYTF
DNA: TGTGCCAGCAGTTCACATGCCGGGAGCTATGGCTACACCTTC
V: TRBV12-3/TRBV12-4
D: .
J: TRBJ1-2

CDR3: CASSLSSAADTQYF
DNA: TGTGCCAGCAGCTTAAGCTCAGCAGCGGATACGCAGTATTTT
V: TRBV7-2
D: .
J: TRBJ2-3

CDR3: CASSWGQLANYGYTF
DNA: TGTGCCAGCAGTTGGGGACAGTTAGCTAACTATGGCTACACCTTC
V: TRBV12-3/TRBV12-4
D: TRBD1
J: TRBJ1-2